The clone carrying this T cell receptor beta chain has only one observation. Profiled with immunoSEQ multiplex PCR; TCRdb holds only in-frame clones, not every one. The table shows fewer than 75,000 clones, with around four fifths occurring only once. V was clipped by 0 bases and J by 1 base; unmatched bases: 2. Germline V gene data show CDR1 as SGHTA and CDR2 as FQGTGA. CDR3 length: 15 amino acids. The data were obtained in a study of blood T cell repertoires in COVID-19. The V and J genes are TRBV7-3 and TRBJ2-7; 8 bases map to TRBD1. The TCR comes from a human donor in a cohort sampled during active COVID-19. Source material: peripheral blood. CDR3 nucleotide sequence: TGTGCCAGCAGCTTAACGGGACAGGCGTCCTACGAGCAGTACTTC. Translation: CASSLTGQASYEQYF.